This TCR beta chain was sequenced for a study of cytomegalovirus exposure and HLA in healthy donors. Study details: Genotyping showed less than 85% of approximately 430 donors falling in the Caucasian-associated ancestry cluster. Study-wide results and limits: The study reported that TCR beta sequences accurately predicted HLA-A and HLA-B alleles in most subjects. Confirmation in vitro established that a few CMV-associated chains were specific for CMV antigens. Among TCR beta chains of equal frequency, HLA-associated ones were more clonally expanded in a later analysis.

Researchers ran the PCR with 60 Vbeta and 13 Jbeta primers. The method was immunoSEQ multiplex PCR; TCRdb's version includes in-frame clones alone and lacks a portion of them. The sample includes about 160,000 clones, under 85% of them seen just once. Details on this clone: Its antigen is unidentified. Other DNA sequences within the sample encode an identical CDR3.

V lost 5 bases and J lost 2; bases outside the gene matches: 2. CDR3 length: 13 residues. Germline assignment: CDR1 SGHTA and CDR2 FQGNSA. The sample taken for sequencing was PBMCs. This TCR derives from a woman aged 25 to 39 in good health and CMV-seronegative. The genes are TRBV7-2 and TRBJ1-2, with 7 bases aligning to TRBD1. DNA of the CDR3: TGTGCCAGCAGCCCGGACAGGAACTATGGCTACACCTTC. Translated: CASSPDRNYGYTF.